The 19 T cell receptor beta chains below come from one sample, sequenced in a study of T cells after yellow fever vaccination. MiXCR, run by TCRdb on the 5' RACE reads, gives a single entry per CDR3 protein. Seen here are more than 120,000 distinct CDR3 sequences, around 7.7% observed once, and the top ten hold about 0.73%. The specimen was CD4+ T cells sorted from PBMCs, collected 5 days after the yellow fever booster vaccination. The receptors derive from a man aged 25-40 years who received the YFV17D yellow fever vaccine.

This clonotype showed up many times. V usage is TRBV14 and J usage is TRBJ2-5; no clear D gene. Germline values: CDR1 SGHDN, CDR2 FVKESK. Trimming cost V 2 bases and J 2 bases, with 12 bases left between them. The CDR3 length is 15 residues. The CDR3 coding sequence is TGTGCCAGCAGCCAATTGTCCGGCAGTCAAGAGACCCAGTACTTC. It translates to CASSQLSGSQETQYF. The entire variable domain, with the rest obtained from reference TRBV14 and TRBJ2-5, is as follows: EAGVTQFPSHSVIEKGQTVTLRCDPISGHDNLYWYRRVMGKEIKFLLHFVKESKQDESGMPNNRFLAERTGGTYSTLKVQPAELEDSGVYFCASSQLSGSQETQYFGPGTRLLVL.

In its sample, this clonotype was seen many times. The chain is built from TRBV20-1 and TRBJ2-3; 12 bases agree with TRBD2. The CDR3 is 16 amino acids. The J segment lost 8 bases and the V segment lost 3 bases, leaving 12 bases of the junction unmatched. The germline V gene encodes CDR1 DFQATT and CDR2 SNEGSKA (reference sequence). The CDR3 DNA reads as TGCAGTGCTAGTCATAGGACTAGCGGGGTACGGGGTACGCAGTATTTT. This gives the protein CSASHRTSGVRGTQYF.

This clonotype was observed at least ten times. The chain carries TRBV6-6 and TRBJ1-6, with unresolved D. The CDR3 sequence is 13 residues long. V lost 4 bases to trimming and J lost 9 bases, with 10 bases between them. Germline V gives CDR1 MNHNY, CDR2 SVGAGI (reference sequence). CDR3 amino acids: CASSSPGGSPLHF. The CDR3 nucleotides are TGTGCCAGCAGTTCTCCCGGTGGTTCACCCCTCCACTTT.

This clonotype came up many times. V gene TRBV5-1 combines with J gene TRBJ2-4, with D possibly matching TRBD2 (5 bases). V lost 0 bases and J 7 bases, leaving 14 bases between the germline ends. The germline V gene has CDR1 SGHRS and CDR2 YFSETQ. This CDR3 contains 15 residues. The CDR3 loop is CASSLGSSGENIQYF. CDR3 DNA sequence: TGCGCCAGCAGCTTGGGTTCTAGTGGGGAGAACATTCAGTACTTC.

For this clonotype: A much larger clonotype is one base distant, so this may be a read error. This chain uses TRBV7-8 with TRBJ1-1; D gene unclear. Trimming removed 1 base at V and 6 bases at J, with 9 bases between. The CDR3 contains 13 residues. Germline assignment: CDR1 SGHVS and CDR2 FQNEAQ. CDR3 loop: CASSLGADAEAFF. CDR3 sequence (DNA): TGTGCCAGCAGCTTAGGGGCAGACGCTGAAGCTTTCTTT. The variable domain in full, with the rest retrieved from reference TRBV7-8 and TRBJ1-1, is GAGVSQSPRYKVAKRGQDVALRCDPISGHVSLFWYQQALGQGPEFLTYFQNEAQLDKSGLPSDRFFAERPEGSVSTLKIQRTQQEDSAVYLCASSLGADAEAFFGQGTRLTVV.

This clonotype was detected a few times. The CDR3 here is CASSPLASPYNEQFF. The DNA for the CDR3 is TGTGCCAGCTCACCCCTAGCGTCCCCCTACAATGAGCAGTTCTTC. The V and J genes are TRBV18 and TRBJ2-1, with D possibly TRBD2 on 6 matching bases. Trimming removed 3 bases at V and 2 bases at J, with 11 bases between. The germline gives CDR1 KGHSH, CDR2 LQKENI. The CDR3 has 15 residues. The whole variable domain, filled in from reference TRBV18 and TRBJ2-1, reads NAGVMQNPRHLVRRRGQEARLRCSPMKGHSHVYWYRQLPEEGLKFMVYLQKENIIDESGMPKERFSAEFPKEGPSILRIQQVVRGDSAAYFCASSPLASPYNEQFFGPGTRLTVL.

At least ten counts were recorded for this clonotype. V gene TRBV6-5 combines with J gene TRBJ2-3, with 9 bases aligning to TRBD2. Trimming took 0 bases from V and 6 from J; bases not matched to a gene: 7. The CDR3 loop spans 16 amino acids. Germline CDR1 MNHEY, CDR2 SVGAGI. The CDR3 DNA reads as TGTGCCAGCAGTTACTCCCCTAGCGGGATGACGGATACGCAGTATTTT. Amino acids: CASSYSPSGMTDTQYF.

In its sample, this clonotype was seen many times. J is TRBJ2-4 and V is TRBV28, with TRBD2 as a possible D gene (7 bases). This CDR3 is built from 16 residues. The ends were cut back, 7 bases at V and 4 bases at J, with 20 bases in the middle. In germline, CDR1 is MDHEN, CDR2 SYDVKM. The CDR3: CASTQGGARNKNIQYF. In DNA form, the CDR3 reads TGTGCCAGCACCCAAGGGGGGGCCAGAAATAAAAACATTCAGTACTTC.

The chain couples TRBV20-1 to TRBJ1-5; 8 bases are a match to TRBD1. The V and J ends lost 5 bases and 10 bases, in that order; junction bases with no gene match: 4. The V gene's germline CDR1 is DFQATT and CDR2 SNEGSKA (reference sequence). The CDR3 has 11 residues. CDR3 in DNA: TGCAGTGCTGGACAGGGAAACCCCCAGCATTTT. Translation: CSAGQGNPQHF.

This clonotype came up a few times. The limits of the CDR3 on the DNA are not certain, so only TCRdb's listed CDR3 is given. This chain connects TRBV2 to TRBJ2-1; the table's D call of TRBD1 was not tested on the DNA. The CDR3 is made up of 19 amino acids, end residues included. Germline CDR1 is SNHLY and CDR2 is FYNNEI. The CDR3 sequence: CASTLPDFRTGRSYNEQFF.

Concerning this clonotype: Being one base from a much bigger clone, this may be a read error. The chain carries TRBV12-3 or TRBV12-4 and TRBJ1-5; TRBD1 matches at 8 bases. The CDR3 loop spans 15 amino acids. Trimming removed 6 bases from V and 7 bases from J; junction bases left unmatched: 11. CDR3 nucleotides: TGTGCCAGCAGCCCCGACAGGGGAGTCAAGCAGCCCCAGCATTTT. Translation: CASSPDRGVKQPQHF.

This clonotype was recorded at least ten times. V is TRBV12-3 or TRBV12-4 and J is TRBJ2-7; 9 bases match TRBD1. This CDR3 region has 14 residues. Unmatched junction bases numbered 5, after V lost 6 bases and J lost 2 bases. In DNA form, the CDR3 reads TGTGCCAGCAGCCGGACAGGGGATCCCTACGAGCAGTACTTC. Translation gives CASSRTGDPYEQYF.

This clonotype turned up a few times. The CDR3 sequence is CSASLSGGTNEQFF. DNA for the CDR3: TGCAGTGCTAGCCTCTCGGGGGGGACCAATGAGCAGTTCTTC. V is TRBV20-1 and J is TRBJ2-1; 8 bases fit TRBD2. The V gene end was trimmed by 3 bases and the J gene end by 6 bases; junction bases not matched to a gene: 7. Germline loops: CDR1 DFQATT, CDR2 SNEGSKA (reference sequence). The CDR3 spans 14 residues.

This clonotype was counted many times. The rearrangement links TRBV11-1 to TRBJ2-5; 10 positions match TRBD1. V shed 5 bases, J shed 3 bases, and the junction held 3 bases outside the gene matches. Germline CDR1 reads SGHAT; CDR2 reads FQDESV (reference sequence). CDR3 length: 14 residues. Here the CDR3 DNA reads TGTGCCAGCAGCCAGGGACAGGGGAAAGAGACCCAGTACTTC. It is translated as CASSQGQGKETQYF.

This clonotype was detected only a few times. The V call is TRBV7-9, the J call TRBJ1-6; tentatively, D is TRBD1 (6 bases). Deletions cut 5 bases from V and 7 bases from J, with 15 bases between. CDR1 SEHNR and CDR2 FQNEAQ come from the germline V gene (reference sequence). This CDR3 is built from 15 residues. CDR3: CASSPPGAGNSPLHF. As DNA, the CDR3 is TGTGCCAGCAGCCCCCCGGGGGCTGGAAATTCACCCCTCCACTTT.

This clonotype was recorded once. This could be a read error, since a much larger clone is one nucleotide away. This sequence joins TRBV29-1 and TRBJ2-7; D ambiguous. With 1 base removed from V and 1 base from J, the gap between germline ends came to 8 bases. Germline values: CDR1 SQVTM, CDR2 ANQGSEA. This CDR3 spans 13 amino acids. This CDR3 is CSVEAERSYEQYF. The CDR3 nucleotides read TGCAGCGTTGAAGCGGAACGATCCTACGAGCAGTACTTC.

This clonotype has a count of ten or more. The chain joins TRBV19 to TRBJ2-2, with D hard to call. The germline V gene encodes CDR1 LNHDA and CDR2 SQIVND (reference sequence). This CDR3 region has 13 residues. The V and J ends lost 3 bases and 7 bases respectively, with 9 bases between them. The CDR3 coding sequence is TGTGCCAGTAGTATGGGAATCAGCGGGGAGCTGTTTTTT. Translated, it gives CASSMGISGELFF.

J is TRBJ1-6 and V is TRBV7-2, with no clear D. Germline CDR1 reads SGHTA; CDR2 reads FQGNSA. V shed 6 bases and J shed 7 bases, with 16 bases lying between them. The CDR3 length is 15 residues. The CDR3 DNA sequence: TGTGCCAGCAGTCTCCTGGGCGCGGACAATTCACCCCTCCACTTT. Its protein product is CASSLLGADNSPLHF. Together with reference TRBV7-2 and TRBJ1-6, the CDR3 gives the full variable domain: GAGVSQSPSNKVTEKGKDVELRCDPISGHTALYWYRQSLGQGLEFLIYFQGNSAPDKSGLPSDRFSAERTGGSVSTLTIQRTQQEDSAVYLCASSLLGADNSPLHFGNGTRLTVT.

This clonotype was observed at least ten times. The chain recombines TRBV19 with TRBJ2-2; no firm D call. Trimming took 3 bases from V and 0 from J, leaving 8 bases between them. The CDR3 runs 15 residues. CDR1 is LNHDA, CDR2 SQIVND, per germline (reference sequence). CDR3 coding DNA: TGTGCCAGTAGTATGGGCAGCTCGAACACCGGGGAGCTGTTTTTT. It encodes CASSMGSSNTGELFF.